Below are 13 T cell receptor beta chains sequenced from a single sample in a study of OX40 agonist ivuxolimab in advanced cancers. The repertoire was sequenced with immunoSEQ multiplex PCR; TCRdb's copy has only in-frame clones and lacks some. The repertoire includes tens of thousands of clones, about 93% of them detected once, and 20% to 25% sits in the top ten. The starting material was CD4+ or CD8+ T cells sorted from blood, obtained in a trial of the OX40 agonist ivuxolimab. The receptors originated from an adult with an advanced solid tumor such as melanoma, head and neck, liver or kidney cancer.

This clone has only one observation. This rearrangement joins TRBV27 to TRBJ2-7; D may correspond to TRBD1 or TRBD2 (5 bases each). Germline V lookup: CDR1 MNHEY, CDR2 SMNVEV (reference sequence). V dropped 7 bases and J dropped 4 bases, with 17 bases sitting between them. The CDR3 has 14 residues. Written as DNA, the CDR3 is TGTGCCAGCAAGGGACCCGGGCCCCAGTACGAGCAGTACTTC. Translation gives CASKGPGPQYEQYF.

This clone was recorded once. The chain has TRBV4-2 and TRBJ2-7; 7 nucleotides match TRBD2. Per germline, CDR1 LGHNA and CDR2 YNFKEQ. This CDR3 is 14 amino acids long. After removal of 5 bases from V and 0 bases from J, the junction contained 4 bases not matched to a gene. CDR3 residues: CASSVLADSYEQYF. CDR3 in DNA: TGTGCCAGCAGCGTCCTAGCGGACTCCTACGAGCAGTACTTC.

The rearrangement joins TRBV2 to TRBJ2-7; 9 nucleotides align to TRBD2. This CDR3 has 13 residues. The V and J ends lost 10 bases and 0 bases, in that order; junction bases with no gene match: 4. Germline V gene sequence: CDR1 SNHLY, CDR2 FYNNEI. CDR3 protein: CAKTSGSSYEQYF. The CDR3 DNA sequence: TGTGCCAAGACTAGCGGCAGCTCCTACGAGCAGTACTTC.

This clone was seen a single time. V usage is TRBV11-2 and J usage is TRBJ2-5; 8 bases are shared with TRBD1. The junction had 11 bases not matched to a gene; V was cut back by 5 bases and J by 0 bases. The germline V gene encodes CDR1 SGHAT and CDR2 FQNNGV. The CDR3 has 17 amino acids. The CDR3 sequence is CASSPKTGGSYQETQYF. The CDR3 nucleotides read TGTGCCAGCAGCCCCAAAACAGGGGGGTCTTACCAAGAGACCCAGTACTTC.

The chain carries TRBV6-5 and TRBJ2-5; D not certain. Trimming left V 6 bases short and J 1 base short, with 9 bases between. Germline V gives CDR1 MNHEY, CDR2 SVGAGI. CDR3 length: 13 amino acids. In DNA form, the CDR3 reads TGTGCCAGCAGCTCCGGGTTCCAAGAGACCCAGTACTTC. It encodes CASSSGFQETQYF.

The J gene is TRBJ2-5, the V gene TRBV14, with D uncertain. The CDR3 is 12 residues long. V lost 0 bases and J lost 5, with 4 bases in between. Germline CDR1 and CDR2: SGHDN and FVKESK. The CDR3 protein is CASSQERETQYF. CDR3 nucleotides: TGTGCCAGCAGCCAAGAAAGGGAGACCCAGTACTTC.

V usage is TRBV19 and J usage is TRBJ2-7; D uncertain. Germline V gene data show CDR1 as LNHDA and CDR2 as SQIVND (reference sequence). CDR3 length: 13 residues. Trimming took off 3 bases at V and 3 bases at J, with 9 bases between the two ends. The CDR3 DNA sequence: TGTGCCAGTAGTATTGGTCAGTTCTACGAGCAGTACTTC. This codes for CASSIGQFYEQYF.

The chain links TRBV4-2 to TRBJ2-7; D is ambiguous. There are 13 residues in the CDR3. Germline assignment: CDR1 LGHNA and CDR2 YNFKEQ. The V gene lost 0 bases and the J gene lost 1 base, with 4 bases spanning the gap. The CDR3 nucleotides read TGTGCCAGCAGCCAAGAAAGGTCCTACGAGCAGTACTTC. Amino acids: CASSQERSYEQYF.

The chain recombines TRBV9 with TRBJ2-7; D unclear. Germline V gene sequence: CDR1 SGDLS, CDR2 YYNGEE. Trimming removed 4 bases at V and 4 bases at J, with 9 bases between. The CDR3 has 12 amino acids. The CDR3 DNA follows: TGTGCCAGCAGCCTCGACGGGTACGAGCAGTACTTC. It is translated as CASSLDGYEQYF.

The chain has TRBV28 and TRBJ1-5, with 7 bases matching TRBD1. V shed 3 bases and J 5 bases; nucleotides not matched to a gene: 7. The CDR3 loop spans 15 amino acids. Germline V CDR1 and CDR2: MDHEN, SYDVKM. CDR3 sequence reads: CASSFPGTAYQPQHF. The CDR3 region has the DNA TGTGCCAGCAGTTTTCCGGGGACAGCCTATCAGCCCCAGCATTTT. Combining the CDR3 with reference TRBV28 and TRBJ1-5 gives the whole variable domain DVKVTQSSRYLVKRTGEKVFLECVQDMDHENMFWYRQDPGLGLRLIYFSYDVKMKEKGDIPEGYSVSREKKERFSLILESASTNQTSMYLCASSFPGTAYQPQHFGDGTRLSIL.

The rearrangement links TRBV6-6 to TRBJ2-7; no firm D call. Looked up from germline, CDR1 is MNHNY and CDR2 is SVGAGI (reference sequence). Trimming cost V 0 bases and J 3 bases, with 6 bases left between them. This CDR3 is 13 amino acids long. CDR3 DNA sequence: TGTGCCAGCAGTTACTCGTACAACTACGAGCAGTACTTC. It specifies CASSYSYNYEQYF.

The count of this clone is one. J is TRBJ2-5 and V is TRBV6-5; 7 positions match TRBD1. The germline gives CDR1 MNHEY, CDR2 SVGAGI. J gave up 4 bases and V 0 bases, and 2 bases lay outside the gene matches. The CDR3 consists of 14 residues. CDR3 DNA sequence: TGTGCCAGCAGTTACTCAACAGGGGTAGAGACCCAGTACTTC. It is translated as CASSYSTGVETQYF.

This chain joins TRBV5-5 and TRBJ2-7; no definite D call. The V and J ends lost 4 bases and 1 base respectively, with 15 bases between them. The CDR3 extends over 15 amino acids. The V gene's germline CDR1 is SGHKS and CDR2 YYEKEE (reference sequence). As DNA, the CDR3 is TGTGCCAGCAGCACCCGAGGCAGGCGATCCTACGAGCAGTACTTC. Its translation: CASSTRGRRSYEQYF.